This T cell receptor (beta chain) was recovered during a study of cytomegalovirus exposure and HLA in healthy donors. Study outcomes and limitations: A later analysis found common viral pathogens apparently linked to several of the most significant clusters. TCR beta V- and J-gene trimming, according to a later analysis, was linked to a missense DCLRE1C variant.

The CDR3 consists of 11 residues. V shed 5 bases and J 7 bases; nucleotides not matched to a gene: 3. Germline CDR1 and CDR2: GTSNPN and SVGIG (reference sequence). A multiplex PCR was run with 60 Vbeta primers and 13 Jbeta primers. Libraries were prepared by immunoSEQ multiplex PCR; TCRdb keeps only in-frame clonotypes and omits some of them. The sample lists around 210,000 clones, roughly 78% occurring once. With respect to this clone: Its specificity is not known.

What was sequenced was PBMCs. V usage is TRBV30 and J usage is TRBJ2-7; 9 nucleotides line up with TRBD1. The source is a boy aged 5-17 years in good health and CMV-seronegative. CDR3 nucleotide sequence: TGTGCCTGGGGGACAGGGAAGGAGCAGTACTTC. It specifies CAWGTGKEQYF.